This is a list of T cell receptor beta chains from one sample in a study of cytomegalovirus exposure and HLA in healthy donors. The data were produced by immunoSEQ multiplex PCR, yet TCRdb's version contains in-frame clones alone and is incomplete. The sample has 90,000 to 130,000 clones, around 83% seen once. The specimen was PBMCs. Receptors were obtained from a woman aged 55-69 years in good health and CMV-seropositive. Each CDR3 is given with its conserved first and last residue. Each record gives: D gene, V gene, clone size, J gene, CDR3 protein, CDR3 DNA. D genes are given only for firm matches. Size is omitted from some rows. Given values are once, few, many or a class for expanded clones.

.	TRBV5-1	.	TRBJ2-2	CASSLATRPLNTGELFF	TGCGCCAGCAGCTTGGCCACTAGACCTTTGAACACCGGGGAGCTGTTTTTT
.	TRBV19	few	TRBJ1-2	CASTMEGRDYTF	TGTGCCAGTACCATGGAGGGGAGGGACTACACCTTC
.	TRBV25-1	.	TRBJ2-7	CASSEGRLGRLTYEQYF	TGTGCCAGCAGTGAAGGTAGACTAGGAAGACTAACCTACGAGCAGTACTTC
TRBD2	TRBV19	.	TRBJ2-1	CASSIPNLAGVRVEQFF	TGTGCCAGTAGTATACCCAATCTAGCGGGAGTGAGGGTTGAGCAGTTCTTC
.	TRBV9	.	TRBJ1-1	CAKTFRGAFF	TGTGCCAAGACATTTCGGGGAGCTTTCTTT
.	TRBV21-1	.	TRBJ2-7	CASSKYTGSSYEQYF	TGTGCCAGCAGCAAATATACAGGGAGCTCCTACGAGCAGTACTTC
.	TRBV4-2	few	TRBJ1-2	CASSQEVEVLIYGYTF	TGTGCCAGCAGCCAAGAGGTGGAGGTTCTCATCTATGGCTACACCTTC
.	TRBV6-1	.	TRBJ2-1	CASSETGDNEQFF	TGTGCCAGCAGTGAGACGGGAGACAATGAGCAGTTCTTC
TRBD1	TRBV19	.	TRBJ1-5	CASSIVGGAGQPQHF	TGTGCCAGTAGTATAGTAGGGGGCGCCGGTCAGCCCCAGCATTTT
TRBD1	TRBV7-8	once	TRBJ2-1	CASSLVAGGAKVVNEQFF	TGTGCCAGCAGCTTAGTAGCAGGGGGCGCGAAAGTAGTCAATGAGCAGTTCTTC
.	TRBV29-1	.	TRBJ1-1	CSVVGRATMNTEAFF	TGCAGCGTTGTTGGTCGAGCAACTATGAACACTGAAGCTTTCTTT
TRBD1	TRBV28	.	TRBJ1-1	CASRAGGVNTEAFF	TGTGCCAGCAGGGCAGGGGGTGTGAACACTGAAGCTTTCTTT
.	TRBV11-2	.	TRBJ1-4	CASSFESGVRVNEKLFF	TGTGCCAGCAGCTTCGAATCCGGGGTTCGGGTTAATGAAAAACTGTTTTTT
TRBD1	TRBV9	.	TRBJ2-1	CASSVDETGFYNEQFF	TGTGCCAGCAGCGTAGACGAGACAGGGTTTTACAATGAGCAGTTCTTC
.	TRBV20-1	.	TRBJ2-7	CSADDNYEQYF	TGCAGTGCTGATGACAACTACGAGCAGTACTTC
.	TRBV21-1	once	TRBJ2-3	CASSKDSGTSGRMGGTDTQYF	TGTGCCAGCAGCAAAGATTCCGGGACTAGCGGGAGGATGGGGGGCACAGATACGCAGTATTTT
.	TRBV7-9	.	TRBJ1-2	CASSSLRRGPSYGYTF	TGTGCCAGCAGCTCTCTCCGCAGGGGCCCGAGCTATGGCTACACCTTC
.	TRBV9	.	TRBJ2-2	CASSPLAPGELFF	TGTGCCAGCAGCCCACTCGCGCCCGGGGAGCTGTTTTTT
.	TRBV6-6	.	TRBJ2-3	CASTPRGREGTDTQYF	TGTGCCAGCACCCCAAGGGGGAGGGAAGGCACAGATACGCAGTATTTT
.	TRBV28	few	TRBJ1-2	CASKFQGTTGSGYTF	TGTGCCAGCAAGTTTCAAGGGACGACAGGATCAGGCTACACCTTC
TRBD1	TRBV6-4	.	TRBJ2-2	CASSERQGWTGELFF	TGTGCCAGCAGCGAGCGACAGGGATGGACCGGGGAGCTGTTTTTT
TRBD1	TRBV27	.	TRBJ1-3	CASRRTGTPRSGNTIYF	TGTGCCAGCAGACGGACAGGGACCCCTCGCTCTGGAAACACCATATATTTT
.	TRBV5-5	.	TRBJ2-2	CASSFSRTGELFF	TGTGCCAGCAGCTTCTCCCGCACCGGGGAGCTGTTTTTT
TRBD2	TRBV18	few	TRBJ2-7	CASSPTSGGYEQYF	TGTGCCAGCTCACCGACTAGCGGGGGTTACGAGCAGTACTTC